Listed below are T cell receptor beta chains from one sample, sequenced in a study of blood T cell repertoires in COVID-19. Sequencing used immunoSEQ multiplex PCR; TCRdb keeps in-frame clones, though not all of them. Counted here are some 290,000 clones, roughly 90% occurring once; the ten biggest clones make up about 4%. Sequences were obtained from PBMCs or T cells enriched from blood (not recorded which). The receptors were sampled from a woman aged 25 to 39 who had been exposed to COVID-19. Both conserved end residues are part of each CDR3. A D gene is named only where the DNA matches it firmly. The size of a clone is reported for some rows only, either as once, few or many, or as a class for expanded clones.

- TRBJ1-5 TRBV6-5 - 15 TGTGCCAGCAACGTTGCTTGGGGGGGAAGTCAGCCCCAGCATTTT CASNVAWGGSQPQHF
- TRBJ1-6 TRBV27 - 15 TGTGCCAGCCTTCTGAGACACCGTTATAATTCACCCCTCCACTTT CASLLRHRYNSPLHF
- TRBJ2-2 TRBV2 few 11 TGTGCCACCACGAACACCGGGGAGCTGTTTTTT CATTNTGELFF
TRBD1 TRBJ2-7 TRBV7-8 - 16 TGTGCCAGCAGCTTGATTACCGGGACAGACTCCTACGAGCAGTACTTC CASSLITGTDSYEQYF
TRBD1 TRBJ1-6 TRBV4-3 - 16 TGCGCCAGCAGCCAAGATAGGGACAGGGGTAATTCACCCCTCCACTTT CASSQDRDRGNSPLHF
- TRBJ1-6 TRBV19 once 14 TGTGCCGCAAAAGCCGGGTCGGGGGGGACACCCCTCCACTTT CAAKAGSGGTPLHF
- TRBJ1-2 TRBV7-9 - 15 TGTGCCAGCAGAATAGAAGGACAGACTAACTATGGCTACACCTTC CASRIEGQTNYGYTF
TRBD2 TRBJ2-5 TRBV2 - 15 TGTGCCAGCAGTCCCCAACCGGGACTACAAGAGACCCAGTACTTC CASSPQPGLQETQYF
- TRBJ1-5 TRBV4-1 - 15 TGCGCCAGCAGCCAAGTAGTAGGGGGACCTCAGCCCCAGCATTTT CASSQVVGGPQPQHF
TRBD2 TRBJ2-1 TRBV4-1 once 15 TGCGCCAGCAGCCAAGATGAACTAGCGGGGCCATCTAAATTCTTC CASSQDELAGPSKFF
- TRBJ1-6 TRBV4-1 - 13 TGCGCCAGCAGCCAAGTTCCAGATTCACCCCTCCACTTT CASSQVPDSPLHF
- TRBJ1-2 TRBV2 - 14 TGTGCCAGCAGTACACAGGGTACTAACTATGGCTACACCTTC CASSTQGTNYGYTF
TRBD1 TRBJ2-7 TRBV7-6 - 14 TGTGCCAGCAGCGCTGGACAGGGGGCCTACGAGCAGTACTTC CASSAGQGAYEQYF
TRBD2 TRBJ2-2 TRBV30 - 12 TGTGCCTGGAGGTTAAGCGGGGGGGCGGAGTTTTTT CAWRLSGGAEFF
TRBD1 TRBJ1-4 TRBV7-2 - 15 TGTGCCAGCAGCCCCAGGGACAGTCGGAGAGAAAAACTGTTTTTT CASSPRDSRREKLFF
- TRBJ1-3 TRBV28 - 14 TGTGCCAGCAGTCCCACAGGGTCCGGAAACACCATATATTTT CASSPTGSGNTIYF
- TRBJ2-7 TRBV7-8 few 13 TGTGCCAGCAGCCGCCAGGGGCACTACGAGCAGTACTTC CASSRQGHYEQYF
TRBD2 TRBJ2-5 TRBV6-2/TRBV6-3 - 17 TGTGCCAGCAGTTACCAAGGACTAGCGGGGGGAGGGGAGACCCAGTACTTC CASSYQGLAGGGETQYF
TRBD2 TRBJ2-2 TRBV5-1 - 17 TGCGCCAGCAGTCACTCGGGACTAGCGGGGGGCACCGGGGAGCTGTTTTTT CASSHSGLAGGTGELFF
TRBD2 TRBJ2-7 TRBV3-1/TRBV3-2 - 14 TGTGCCAGCAGCGGGACTACCCACTCCTACGAGCAGTACTTC CASSGTTHSYEQYF
- TRBJ2-7 TRBV2 - 12 TGTGCCAGCAGCGGCGACATGGTCGCGCAGTACTTC CASSGDMVAQYF
- TRBJ1-4 TRBV7-9 - 12 TGTGCCAGCAGCGTAATCAATGAAAAACTGTTTTTT CASSVINEKLFF
TRBD1 TRBJ1-1 TRBV5-4 - 14 TGTGCCAGCAGCGTCCCGGACAGGGGCACTGAAGCTTTCTTT CASSVPDRGTEAFF
- TRBJ2-5 TRBV27 - 14 TGTGCCAGCAGTTTAACAGGGCCCCAAGAGACCCAGTACTTC CASSLTGPQETQYF
TRBD1 TRBJ1-2 TRBV18 - 13 TGTGCCAGCTCATCACAGGGGAACTATGGCTACACCTTC CASSSQGNYGYTF
TRBD1 TRBJ2-3 TRBV19 - 15 TGTGCCAGTAGCCTCAGGGACAGGGGAATCCTTATGATGCATTTT CASSLRDRGILMMHF
TRBD2 TRBJ2-1 TRBV7-2 once 15 TGTGCCAGCAGCTTAAGGCTAGCGGGGGGGCCAGAGCAGTTCTTC CASSLRLAGGPEQFF
TRBD1 TRBJ2-7 TRBV6-5 once 12 TGTGCCAGCACCCGACAGGGTCACGAGCAGTACTTC CASTRQGHEQYF
- TRBJ1-1 TRBV12-3/TRBV12-4 - 12 TGTGCCAGCAGCCCGAGGCCCACTGAAGCTTTCTTT CASSPRPTEAFF
TRBD2 TRBJ2-1 TRBV6-5 - 13 TGTGCCAGCAGGCCACCGGGGAGGGATGAGCAGTTCTTC CASRPPGRDEQFF
- TRBJ1-6 TRBV4-2 - 14 TGTGCCAGCAGCCAGGAGCACTCGGGTTCACCCCTCCACTTT CASSQEHSGSPLHF
- TRBJ1-2 TRBV7-2 - 16 TGTGCCAGCAGCTTGGGAGTCAGTCCGTCAGGGGATCGCTACACCTTC CASSLGVSPSGDRYTF
- TRBJ2-2 TRBV13 - 16 TGTGCCAGCAGCCTAACGCACAGGGTAGTGACCGGGGAGCTGTTTTTT CASSLTHRVVTGELFF
TRBD2 TRBJ2-4 TRBV4-1 - 15 TGCGCCAGCGGGAGCGGGGGGGCCTGGTCGGACATTCAGTACTTC CASGSGGAWSDIQYF
TRBD1 TRBJ2-7 TRBV7-3 - 14 TGTGCCAGCAGCCCCGGGACAGGGGGGTATGAGCAGTACTTC CASSPGTGGYEQYF